This T cell receptor beta chain was obtained from a study of cytomegalovirus exposure and HLA in healthy donors. Overall study findings and caveats: Sequencing probably produced one cluster of sequence variants that were highly shared.

V gave up 5 bases and J gave up 5 bases, with 16 bases separating them. The CDR3 runs 14 residues. Per germline, CDR1 SGHVS and CDR2 FNYEAQ. The PCR used 60 Vbeta and 13 Jbeta primers. Source study methods: In a later analysis, approximately 80 million unique TCR beta chains included roughly 11 million shared by two or more donors. Libraries were prepared by immunoSEQ multiplex PCR; TCRdb keeps only in-frame clonotypes and omits some of them. The V and J calls and the clone size are those of that table, but D and trimming were determined from the DNA. The sample has some 75,000 clones. Details on this clone: Its target is not known.

The receptor's source is a female donor in good health and CMV-seropositive. The V call is TRBV7-6, the J call TRBJ2-7; D possibly corresponds to TRBD2 (5 bases). The sequenced material came from PBMCs. CDR3 amino acids: CASSPWSGDHEQYF. The CDR3 DNA reads TGTGCCAGCAGCCCCTGGAGCGGCGACCACGAGCAGTACTTC.